These T cell receptor beta chains were read from a single sample in a study of T-cell reconstitution after alpha-beta-depleted transplantation in children. A single record per CDR3 protein comes from TCRdb applying MiXCR to the PCR reads. Seen here are 250,000 to 300,000 distinct CDR3 sequences, roughly 9.1% observed once, and the top ten hold 7.5%. The input for sequencing was PBMCs, taken before TCRalphabeta/CD19-depleted stem cell transplant. These receptors were obtained from a boy younger than two with acute myeloid leukemia, due to receive a stem cell transplant. The CDR3 runs from the conserved cysteine through the conserved F or W. A D gene is named only where the DNA matches it firmly. Size is omitted from some rows. Given values are once, few, many or a class for expanded clones.

D: TRBD2
J: TRBJ2-1
V: TRBV11-2
size: NA
DNA: TGTGCCAGCAGCTTGAGCGGGACGGGAAATGAGCAGTTCTTC
CDR3: CASSLSGTGNEQFF

D: TRBD1
J: TRBJ2-1
V: TRBV18
size: few
DNA: TGTGCCAGCTCACTAGGACAGGTCAATGAGCAGTTCTTC
CDR3: CASSLGQVNEQFF

D: TRBD2
J: TRBJ2-1
V: TRBV11-3
size: many
DNA: TGTGCCAGCAGTTGGACTAGCGGGATCACATCCGGCAATGAGCAGTTCTTC
CDR3: CASSWTSGITSGNEQFF

D: NA
J: TRBJ2-3
V: TRBV28
size: many
DNA: TGTGCCAGCAGTTCACAGGAATCCACAGATACGCAGTATTTT
CDR3: CASSSQESTDTQYF

D: NA
J: TRBJ2-3
V: TRBV7-9
size: few
DNA: TGTGCCAGCAGCTTATCTCGAGATACAGATACGCAGTATTTT
CDR3: CASSLSRDTDTQYF

D: TRBD2
J: TRBJ2-7
V: TRBV20-1
size: many
DNA: TGCAGTGCTAGTCCCGGGACTAGCGGGGTCGAGCAGTACTTC
CDR3: CSASPGTSGVEQYF

D: TRBD2
J: TRBJ2-3
V: TRBV28
size: many
DNA: TGTGCCAGCATGGTCGTCAATAAGCGGGGGGGCACAGATACGCAGTATTTT
CDR3: CASMVVNKRGGTDTQYF

D: TRBD1
J: TRBJ2-6
V: TRBV19
size: few
DNA: TGTGCCGTCCGGGACAGTGTTTTCTCTGGGGCCAACGTCCTGACTTTC
CDR3: CAVRDSVFSGANVLTF

D: TRBD1
J: TRBJ2-3
V: TRBV5-8
size: few
DNA: TGTGCCAGCAGCTCGGATACCGGGACAGTCAGTACTTTTAGCACAGATACGCAGTATTTT
CDR3: CASSSDTGTVSTFSTDTQYF

D: NA
J: TRBJ2-3
V: TRBV27
size: few
DNA: TGTGCCAGCAGTTTATCCGGCTGGCACACAGATACGCAGTATTTT
CDR3: CASSLSGWHTDTQYF

D: NA
J: TRBJ2-4
V: TRBV12-3/TRBV12-4
size: many
DNA: TGTGCCAGCACCCCCTCCACGGGGCCGGTGTCCATTCAGTACTTC
CDR3: CASTPSTGPVSIQYF

D: NA
J: TRBJ1-3
V: TRBV12-5
size: few
DNA: TGTGCTAGTGGTTTGGTTCCGCAGGTGGGATTGGGAAACACCATATATTTT
CDR3: CASGLVPQVGLGNTIYF

D: TRBD2
J: TRBJ2-1
V: TRBV5-1
size: NA
DNA: TGCGCCAGCAGCTTTAGCGGGGGGCCCTATTACAATGAGCAGTTCTTC
CDR3: CASSFSGGPYYNEQFF

D: TRBD1
J: TRBJ2-2
V: TRBV7-8
size: NA
DNA: TGTGCCAGCAGCTTAGCGCCGGGACAGGGGGACACCGGGGAGCTGTTTTTT
CDR3: CASSLAPGQGDTGELFF

D: TRBD2
J: TRBJ2-1
V: TRBV14
size: many
DNA: TGTGCCAGCAGCCAAGAAATACTAGCGGGAGTTGAGCAGTTCTTC
CDR3: CASSQEILAGVEQFF

D: NA
J: TRBJ2-5
V: TRBV30
size: NA
DNA: TGTGCCTGGAGCGGAGGGCACCAAGAGACCCAGTACTTC
CDR3: CAWSGGHQETQYF